A single sample gave rise to the 22 T cell receptor beta chains below, sequenced in a study of response to subunit inactivated influenza vaccine listed by TCRdb under 2018. The library was prepared using RT-PCR. The instrument given in TCRdb is Illumina HiSeq 2500. TCRdb cleaned the public reads at Q25 with fastp, built clones with MiXCR and kept in-frame beta chains. Merged by CDR3 protein, the rows form single entries marked with the most common genes and DNA. This sample is represented by 250,000 to 350,000 distinct CDR3 sequences; 22% of them were singletons. The ten largest clonotypes hold 10% to 13% of the sample. Sequenced here: PBMCs from blood, sampled 21 months after vaccination. The receptor source for this set is a man aged 45 to 70 who received an inactivated influenza vaccine. Donor details come from another sample of the same person, matched by shared clones.

The chain uses TRBV24-1 and TRBJ2-1; 7 positions match TRBD1. Germline V lookup: CDR1 KGHDR, CDR2 SFDVKD. The CDR3 is made up of 15 amino acids. V was pared by 1 base and J by 3 bases, with 2 bases of the junction left unmatched. The chain's CDR3 is CATSDFSGGYNEQFF. As DNA, the CDR3 is TGTGCCACCAGTGATTTTTCAGGGGGCTACAATGAGCAGTTCTTC.

The V and J genes are TRBV11-3 and TRBJ2-3; D unclear. V lost 1 base and J lost 4, with 15 bases in between. CDR1 and CDR2 from the germline V gene are SGHNT and YENEEA. The CDR3 totals 16 residues. The CDR3 bases are TGTGCCAGCAGCTTAGGAACTACCAGAGGCGCAGATACGCAGTATTTT. Protein: CASSLGTTRGADTQYF.

This clonotype has a handful of counts. V and J are TRBV11-2 and TRBJ1-4; D unclear. The CDR3 runs to 15 residues. Germline lookup yields CDR1 SGHAT and CDR2 FQNNGV. V dropped 0 bases and J dropped 7 bases, with 12 bases sitting between them. The CDR3 bases are TGTGCCAGCAGCTTAGACAGTCTGTCGAGTGAAAAACTGTTTTTT. This translates into CASSLDSLSSEKLFF.

This clonotype has just a few counts. The chain couples TRBV15 to TRBJ1-6; D ambiguous. The germline V gene encodes CDR1 LNHNV and CDR2 YYDKDF (reference sequence). The CDR3 covers 13 residues. V was trimmed by 11 bases and J by 7 bases, leaving 15 bases between them. Here the CDR3 reads CASGRGRNSPLHF. In DNA, the CDR3 is TGTGCCTCCGGGCGAGGGCGGAATTCACCCCTCCACTTT.

As regards this clonotype: It may be a read error: a sequence one base away is much more abundant. V gene TRBV12-3 or TRBV12-4 combines with J gene TRBJ2-3, with a possible D match to TRBD2 (5 bases). The CDR3 runs to 18 residues. CDR3 nucleotide sequence: TGTACCAGCAGTTTTTTGGGCCCGAGGGCTGACGGCACAGATACGCAGTATTTT. Its protein is CTSSFLGPRADGTDTQYF.

This rearrangement joins TRBV20-1 to TRBJ2-7; a weak D match, TRBD1 (6 bases). V lost 3 bases and J 2 bases, leaving 14 bases between the germline ends. From germline, CDR1 is DFQATT and CDR2 SNEGSKA (reference sequence). The CDR3 runs 14 residues. CDR3 sequence reads: CSARRQEQPYEQYF. The CDR3 nucleotides are TGCAGTGCTAGGCGACAGGAACAGCCCTACGAGCAGTACTTC.

This chain joins TRBV12-3 or TRBV12-4 and TRBJ1-4; D is uncertain. V was clipped by 6 bases and J by 5 bases, with 10 bases between them. The CDR3 is made up of 13 amino acids. The CDR3 protein is CASRKGFNEKLFF. The CDR3 coding sequence is TGTGCCAGCAGGAAGGGATTCAATGAAAAACTGTTTTTT.

The genes are TRBV5-6 and TRBJ2-3; 12 positions match TRBD2. This CDR3 region has 16 residues. J was trimmed by 6 bases and V by 2 bases; bases with no gene match: 7. CDR1 is SGHDT and CDR2 is YYEEEE in the germline V gene. The DNA of the CDR3 is TGTGCCAGCAGCTTTTCTCTAACTAGCGGGGGGGATACGCAGTATTTT. Its protein product is CASSFSLTSGGDTQYF.

V gene TRBV6-5 combines with J gene TRBJ2-3, with 7 positions matching TRBD2. Germline CDR1 and CDR2: MNHEY and SVGAGI. V was pared by 2 bases and J by 6 bases, with 2 bases of the junction left unmatched. The CDR3 runs 13 residues. The DNA of the CDR3 is TGTGCCAGCAGTTACGGCGGGAGTGATACGCAGTATTTT. Its protein product is CASSYGGSDTQYF.

The J gene is TRBJ2-4, the V gene TRBV28; 7 positions agree with TRBD2. The CDR3 covers 17 residues. V lost 5 bases to trimming and J lost 8 bases; unmatched junction nucleotides: 18. CDR1 is MDHEN and CDR2 is SYDVKM in the germline V gene. CDR3 protein: CASSPTPRPLGRDIQYF. For the CDR3, the DNA is TGTGCCAGCAGTCCAACCCCTCGCCCCCTAGGGAGGGACATTCAGTACTTC.

This clonotype was seen only a few times. The J gene is TRBJ1-5, the V gene TRBV10-3, with D possibly being TRBD1 (5 bases). This CDR3 comprises 15 residues. Germline values: CDR1 ENHRY, CDR2 SYGVKD. V shed 5 bases and J shed 0 bases, with 11 bases lying between them. CDR3 DNA sequence: TGTGCCATCAGTCGGTCAGGGTCTAGCAATCAGCCCCAGCATTTT. Amino acids: CAISRSGSSNQPQHF.

CDR3 bases: TGTGCCAGCAGTACCGGGGCAGATAGGACTGAAGCTTTCTTT. Translated: CASSTGADRTEAFF. J is TRBJ1-1 and V is TRBV12-3 or TRBV12-4; D might be TRBD1 (5 bases). This CDR3 region has 14 residues. Trimming pared 5 bases from V and 5 bases from J, leaving 15 bases between.

The chain couples TRBV4-2 to TRBJ1-5; possibly TRBD1 for D (5 bases). The CDR3 loop spans 15 amino acids. Trimming pared 3 bases from V and 7 bases from J, leaving 16 bases between. Germline loops: CDR1 LGHNA, CDR2 YNFKEQ. Written as DNA, the CDR3 is TGTGCCAGCAGCCAGGACGGGACTGGGAAGCAGCCCCAGCATTTT. It is translated as CASSQDGTGKQPQHF.

The chain is built from TRBV7-2 and TRBJ2-1; 13 bases agree with TRBD2. Germline CDR1 SGHTA, CDR2 FQGNSA. V lost 5 bases, J lost 3 bases, and 4 bases stayed unmatched. This CDR3 has 16 residues. CDR3 in amino acids: CASSRTSGSYYNEQFF. DNA for the CDR3: TGTGCCAGCAGCCGGACTAGCGGGAGTTACTACAATGAGCAGTTCTTC.

This clonotype occurred a few times. Sequence at one end of the junction differs from germline and may be a read error. V is TRBV5-1 and J is TRBJ2-2, with 7 bases matching TRBD1. This CDR3 comprises 15 residues. Germline values: CDR1 SGHRS, CDR2 YFSETQ. The CDR3 region has the DNA TGTGCCAGCAGTTTTCGGACAGGGAACACCGGGGAGCTGTTTTTT. It encodes CASSFRTGNTGELFF.

This rearrangement joins TRBV5-4 to TRBJ2-3; D is perhaps TRBD1 (6 bases). Trimming shortened V by 2 bases and J by 4 bases, and 14 bases separated the two germline ends. The CDR3 loop spans 15 amino acids. Germline lookup yields CDR1 SGHNT and CDR2 YYREEE (reference sequence). CDR3 sequence (DNA): TGTGCCAGCAGCTTTTCTGGCAGGGGATCAGATACGCAGTATTTT. As protein: CASSFSGRGSDTQYF.

CDR3 DNA sequence: TGTGCCAGCAGACCACGAATACCGGGACAAAAACAGTATTCACCCCTCCACTTT. It yields the protein CASRPRIPGQKQYSPLHF. The chain carries TRBV6-2 or TRBV6-3 and TRBJ1-6; a weak D match, TRBD1 (6 bases). Germline lookup yields CDR1 MNHEY and CDR2 SVGEGT. The CDR3 consists of 18 residues. The V gene lost 6 bases and the J gene lost 8 bases, with 26 bases spanning the gap.

This clonotype has a handful of counts. V gene TRBV30 combines with J gene TRBJ1-5; D is unclear. CDR3 length equals 14 residues. Germline-derived CDR1 and CDR2 are GTSNPN and SVGIG (reference sequence). V was trimmed by 0 bases and J by 3 bases, leaving 9 bases between them. CDR3 nucleotide sequence: TGTGCCTGGAGTGTAGGGCTGCTCAATCAGCCCCAGCATTTT. This sequence encodes CAWSVGLLNQPQHF.

The rearrangement links TRBV20-1 to TRBJ2-3; D is ambiguous. The CDR3 covers 13 residues. CDR1 DFQATT and CDR2 SNEGSKA come from the germline V gene (reference sequence). V lost 3 bases, J lost 6 bases, and 13 bases lay in between. In DNA, the CDR3 is TGCAGTGCTAGGGGTGTCTATCTTGATACGCAGTATTTT. This encodes CSARGVYLDTQYF.

V gene TRBV5-4 combines with J gene TRBJ2-7, with D uncertain. The V and J ends lost 4 bases and 5 bases respectively, with 10 bases between them. Germline V CDR1 and CDR2: SGHNT, YYREEE (reference sequence). This CDR3 spans 12 amino acids. CDR3 DNA sequence: TGTGCCAGCAGCACCCACAAAGACGAGCAGTACTTC. Translating it yields CASSTHKDEQYF.

V gene TRBV30 combines with J gene TRBJ1-1; D unresolved. This CDR3 is 14 amino acids long. CDR1 and CDR2 from the germline V gene are GTSNPN and SVGIG (reference sequence). The V gene lost 0 bases and the J gene lost 2 bases, with 10 bases spanning the gap. The CDR3 is CAWSVLSLNTEAFF. DNA of the CDR3: TGTGCCTGGAGTGTATTGAGTCTTAACACTGAAGCTTTCTTT.

This clonotype was counted only a few times. This chain connects TRBV4-2 to TRBJ2-3; 7 bases line up with TRBD2. Per germline, CDR1 LGHNA and CDR2 YNFKEQ. CDR3 length: 15 amino acids. The V and J ends lost 1 base and 6 bases, in that order; junction bases with no gene match: 7. CDR3 region: CASSQVGLAADTQYF. CDR3 nucleotides: TGTGCCAGCAGCCAAGTGGGCCTAGCGGCCGATACGCAGTATTTT.